This entry is about one TCR beta chain. Data came from immunoSEQ multiplex PCR; TCRdb stores just in-frame clones and leaves some out. Counted here are about 2.1 million clones, about 94% occurring once; the ten biggest clones make up about 1.7%. V shed 2 bases, J shed 4 bases, and the junction held 5 bases outside the gene matches. CDR3 length equals 17 residues. CDR1 and CDR2 from the germline V gene are MGHRA and YSYEKL. Naive CD8 cells, CD45RO-negative and positively selected for CCR7, excluded terminally differentiated effector memory CD45RA+ cells. The sample originates from a study of shared clonotypes between healthy human individuals.

The TCR sequence derives from a man between 18 and 29 years old in good health. Some clones in this sample may be carry-over from other donors' samples. The specimen was naive CD8+ T cells from PBMCs. This chain links TRBV4-1 with TRBJ2-5; TRBD2 matches 15 bases. The CDR3 here is CASSQRTSGRAGETQYF. CDR3 bases: TGCGCCAGCAGCCAAAGGACTAGCGGGAGGGCAGGAGAGACCCAGTACTTC.